This note documents a single T cell receptor (beta chain) sequence. The CDR3 contains 14 residues. Unmatched junction bases numbered 3, after V lost 1 base and J lost 6 bases. Germline assignment: CDR1 SGHTA and CDR2 FQGNSA. The sample belongs to a study of blood T cell repertoires in COVID-19. Study background: T cells, B-cell-depleted T cells, or PBMCs provided the cDNA or gDNA that served as material.

Profiled with immunoSEQ multiplex PCR; TCRdb holds only in-frame clones, not every one. The table records some 20,000 clones, about 89% of them present only once. The chain recombines TRBV7-2 with TRBJ1-5; TRBD1 agrees at 7 bases. This clonotype was sampled from a human donor in a cohort sampled during active COVID-19. Sequenced input: peripheral blood. The CDR3 spells CASSLGDRSQPQHF. The DNA for the CDR3 is TGTGCCAGCAGCTTAGGGGACAGAAGTCAGCCCCAGCATTTT.